What follows are 31 T cell receptor beta chains derived from one specimen sequenced in a study of shared clonotypes between healthy human individuals. Assay: immunoSEQ multiplex PCR; the TCRdb copy retains only in-frame clones and omits some. This table has fewer than 2.5 million clones, roughly 93% appearing once. Sequencing input: naive CD4+ T cells from PBMCs. Subset specified: CD45RA+ positively selected. Every receptor here comes from a man younger than 30 in good health. Some clones in this sample may be carry-over from other donors' samples.

The genes are TRBV2 and TRBJ2-5, with D possibly matching TRBD1 (5 bases). The CDR3 contains 12 residues. Germline assignment: CDR1 SNHLY and CDR2 FYNNEI. Trimming took 10 bases from V and 5 from J, leaving 14 bases between them. The CDR3 protein is CAIQGLGETQYF. The CDR3 DNA follows: TGTGCCATCCAGGGTTTGGGGGAGACCCAGTACTTC.

The chain combines TRBV6-5 with TRBJ2-1; perhaps TRBD2 as D (5 bases). The CDR3 extends over 13 amino acids. V lost 6 bases and J 0 bases, leaving 6 bases between the germline ends. The germline V gene encodes CDR1 MNHEY and CDR2 SVGAGI. The CDR3 DNA follows: TGTGCCAGCAGGGCGGGCTCCTACAATGAGCAGTTCTTC. This encodes CASRAGSYNEQFF.

The count of this clone is one. The gene calls are TRBV11-2 and TRBJ2-1; 8 nucleotides agree with TRBD2. CDR3 length: 15 residues. The V and J ends lost 3 bases and 9 bases, in that order; junction bases with no gene match: 10. Germline V gene data show CDR1 as SGHAT and CDR2 as FQNNGV. CDR3 nucleotides: TGTGCCAGCAGCTTGGACGGGAGGGCCTATAGTGAGCAGTTCTTC. This codes for CASSLDGRAYSEQFF.

CDR3 protein: CASSDSGTSTDTQYF. In DNA form, the CDR3 reads TGTGCCAGCAGCGATAGCGGGACTAGCACAGATACGCAGTATTTT. The chain recombines TRBV9 with TRBJ2-3; 8 nucleotides line up with TRBD2. The germline CDR1 and CDR2 sequences are SGDLS and YYNGEE. J was trimmed by 0 bases and V by 3 bases; bases with no gene match: 3. The length of the CDR3 is 15 residues.

V and J are TRBV7-9 and TRBJ1-2; 8 positions agree with TRBD1. Germline trimming cut 5 bases from V and 2 bases from J; bases unmatched to any gene: 7. CDR1 is SEHNR, CDR2 FQNEAQ, per germline (reference sequence). The CDR3 covers 15 residues. The CDR3 DNA follows: TGTGCCAGCAGCCGGACAGCAGGGGGCAACTATGGCTACACCTTC. It yields the protein CASSRTAGGNYGYTF.

The chain combines TRBV7-3 with TRBJ2-1; possible D gene TRBD2, 6 bases. The CDR3 sequence is 15 residues long. The V gene's germline CDR1 is SGHTA and CDR2 FQGTGA. The V end lost 5 bases, the J end lost 7 bases, and 18 bases lay between the germline ends. The chain's CDR3 is CASSVSRERRNEQFF. The CDR3 nucleotides read TGTGCCAGCAGCGTTAGCCGGGAGAGAAGAAATGAGCAGTTCTTC.

This clone was counted a single time. The chain couples TRBV28 to TRBJ1-5, with a tentative D call TRBD1 (5 bases). The CDR3 has 14 residues. V lost 3 bases, J lost 7 bases, and 13 bases lay in between. Germline V gene sequence: CDR1 MDHEN, CDR2 SYDVKM. The CDR3 here is CASSFRAGRQPQHF. CDR3 in DNA: TGTGCCAGCAGTTTCAGAGCAGGGCGCCAGCCCCAGCATTTT.

The chain couples TRBV5-1 to TRBJ1-1; D gene uncertain. V lost 4 bases and J 5 bases, leaving 15 bases between the germline ends. From germline, CDR1 is SGHRS and CDR2 YFSETQ. The CDR3 runs 14 residues. CDR3 protein: CASSPLRGDTEAFF. The CDR3 DNA reads as TGCGCCAGCAGCCCCCTCCGGGGTGATACTGAAGCTTTCTTT.

The V and J genes are TRBV6-6 and TRBJ1-4, with D possibly being TRBD1 (5 bases). The CDR3 sequence is 14 residues long. Germline assignment: CDR1 MNHNY and CDR2 SVGAGI (reference sequence). The V gene lost 3 bases and the J gene lost 8 bases, with 13 bases spanning the gap. The CDR3 protein is CASSYEMGREKLFF. In DNA form, the CDR3 reads TGTGCCAGCAGTTATGAGATGGGACGAGAAAAACTGTTTTTT.

Turning to this clone: Within the sample, other DNA sequences also encode this same CDR3. The chain carries TRBV5-1 and TRBJ1-1; D not resolved. Per germline, CDR1 SGHRS and CDR2 YFSETQ. The CDR3 runs 15 residues. V shed 1 base and J shed 1 base, with 11 bases lying between them. The CDR3 sequence: CASSLSPPPNTEAFF. CDR3 nucleotides: TGCGCCAGCAGCTTGAGTCCCCCCCCGAACACTGAAGCTTTCTTT.

V is TRBV5-1 and J is TRBJ2-7, with D uncertain. V gave up 0 bases and J gave up 6 bases, with 13 bases separating them. The CDR3 is 14 residues long. Germline V gene lookup returns CDR1 SGHRS and CDR2 YFSETQ. CDR3 nucleotide sequence: TGCGCCAGCAGCTTGGTCTGGGAAAGCTCCGAGCAGTACTTC. This codes for CASSLVWESSEQYF.

About this clone itself: Different DNA sequences within this sample yield the same CDR3. The chain employs TRBV5-1 and TRBJ2-5; maybe TRBD2 (6 bases). The CDR3 runs to 13 residues. Germline CDR1 is SGHRS and CDR2 is YFSETQ. V lost 4 bases and J lost 4, with 11 bases in between. The CDR3 is CASSLAGRETQYF. The CDR3 DNA sequence: TGCGCCAGCAGCCTCGCGGGGAGAGAGACCCAGTACTTC.

This sequence joins TRBV6-1 and TRBJ1-2; a possible D gene is TRBD1 (5 bases). Looked up from germline, CDR1 is MNHNS and CDR2 is SASEGT. The length of the CDR3 is 18 residues. Between the trimmed V and J ends, which lost 4 bases and 4 bases, there was a span of 25 bases. CDR3 protein: CASSGRRGPRGEAYGYTF. The CDR3 region has the DNA TGTGCCAGCAGTGGCCGTAGAGGGCCCCGGGGGGAAGCCTATGGCTACACCTTC.

This chain joins TRBV5-1 and TRBJ2-1; 15 bases map to TRBD2. Germline loops: CDR1 SGHRS, CDR2 YFSETQ. V shed 3 bases, J shed 6 bases, and the junction held 13 bases outside the gene matches. The CDR3 runs to 19 residues. CDR3 DNA sequence: TGCGCCAGCAGCTCAACCGGGACTAGCGGGAGGCCTAGACTCAATGAGCAGTTCTTC. This encodes CASSSTGTSGRPRLNEQFF. Full variable domain (outside the CDR3, taken from reference TRBV5-1 and TRBJ2-1): KAGVTQTPRYLIKTRGQQVTLSCSPISGHRSVSWYQQTPGQGLQFLFEYFSETQRNKGNFPGRFSGRQFSNSRSEMNVSTLELGDSALYLCASSSTGTSGRPRLNEQFFGPGTRLTVL.

The gene calls are TRBV5-1 and TRBJ2-1, with 9 positions matching TRBD2. Germline V gene lookup returns CDR1 SGHRS and CDR2 YFSETQ. V gave up 0 bases and J gave up 12 bases; unmatched junction bases: 10. This CDR3 comprises 15 residues. The chain's CDR3 is CASSLVSGSFSSQFF. The CDR3 DNA reads TGCGCCAGCAGCTTGGTTAGCGGGAGTTTTTCATCGCAGTTCTTC.

This chain links TRBV5-6 with TRBJ2-7; D may correspond to TRBD1 or TRBD2 (5 bases each). The germline gives CDR1 SGHDT, CDR2 YYEEEE. This CDR3 spans 19 amino acids. Trimming removed 4 bases at V and 1 base at J, with 27 bases between. CDR3 sequence reads: CASSALSRFGTRPSYEQYF. The CDR3, as DNA: TGTGCCAGCAGCGCCTTATCTCGTTTCGGGACCAGGCCTTCCTACGAGCAGTACTTC.

This clone was seen more than once but under ten times. This CDR3 is also generated by other DNA sequences in the sample. The chain uses TRBV5-1 and TRBJ2-7, with D unresolved. CDR1 SGHRS and CDR2 YFSETQ come from the germline V gene. Trimming left V 0 bases short and J 6 bases short, with 7 bases between. This CDR3 has 12 residues. CDR3 nucleotide sequence: TGCGCCAGCAGCTTGGGAGGTCCCGAGCAGTACTTC. Its translation: CASSLGGPEQYF. Based on the CDR3 plus reference TRBV5-1 and TRBJ2-7, the full variable domain is KAGVTQTPRYLIKTRGQQVTLSCSPISGHRSVSWYQQTPGQGLQFLFEYFSETQRNKGNFPGRFSGRQFSNSRSEMNVSTLELGDSALYLCASSLGGPEQYFGPGTRLTVT.

The chain employs TRBV5-1 and TRBJ1-2; D is uncertain. The CDR3 covers 14 residues. V lost 4 bases, J lost 4 bases, and 14 bases lay in between. CDR1 and CDR2 (germline): SGHRS, YFSETQ. Written as DNA, the CDR3 is TGCGCCAGCAGCCTAACTCAGGAGAGCTATGGCTACACCTTC. Protein product: CASSLTQESYGYTF. The complete variable domain, with remaining parts taken from reference TRBV5-1 and TRBJ1-2, reads KAGVTQTPRYLIKTRGQQVTLSCSPISGHRSVSWYQQTPGQGLQFLFEYFSETQRNKGNFPGRFSGRQFSNSRSEMNVSTLELGDSALYLCASSLTQESYGYTFGSGTRLTVV.

The chain is built from TRBV5-1 and TRBJ2-3, with a possible D match to TRBD1 (7 bases). This CDR3 is 16 amino acids long. V shed 5 bases and J shed 1 base, with 17 bases lying between them. The germline V gene encodes CDR1 SGHRS and CDR2 YFSETQ. CDR3 amino acids: CASRGLTGWGTDTQYF. Here the CDR3 DNA reads TGCGCCAGCAGGGGACTGACAGGGTGGGGCACAGATACGCAGTATTTT. Looking up the rest from reference TRBV5-1 and TRBJ2-3 gives the full variable domain: KAGVTQTPRYLIKTRGQQVTLSCSPISGHRSVSWYQQTPGQGLQFLFEYFSETQRNKGNFPGRFSGRQFSNSRSEMNVSTLELGDSALYLCASRGLTGWGTDTQYFGPGTRLTVL.

This chain joins TRBV5-1 and TRBJ2-2, with a weak D call TRBD1 (5 bases). Trimming removed 4 bases from V and 11 bases from J, with 15 bases in between. Germline V gene lookup returns CDR1 SGHRS and CDR2 YFSETQ. The CDR3 has 13 residues. The CDR3 DNA follows: TGCGCCAGCAGCCCCATGACAGCTAACGAGCTGTTTTTT. Protein sequence: CASSPMTANELFF.

The chain has TRBV11-2 and TRBJ2-1; D is perhaps TRBD2 (5 bases). Germline V gives CDR1 SGHAT, CDR2 FQNNGV. The CDR3 length is 16 residues. The ends were cut back, 5 bases at V and 5 bases at J, with 19 bases in the middle. The CDR3 region is CASSPYPGTRDNEQFF. CDR3 sequence (DNA): TGTGCCAGCAGCCCCTACCCGGGAACTAGGGACAATGAGCAGTTCTTC.

The chain recombines TRBV28 with TRBJ2-1; D is unclear. With 6 bases removed from V and 10 bases from J, the gap between germline ends came to 7 bases. Germline CDR1 and CDR2: MDHEN and SYDVKM. CDR3 length: 10 amino acids. The CDR3 sequence: CASRGEEQFF. CDR3 coding DNA: TGTGCCAGCAGGGGTGAGGAGCAGTTCTTC.

On this clone: Other DNA sequences within the sample encode an identical CDR3. The chain couples TRBV19 to TRBJ1-1; no clear D gene. The germline V gene encodes CDR1 LNHDA and CDR2 SQIVND (reference sequence). The CDR3 runs 14 residues. Trimming removed 0 bases at V and 0 bases at J, with 5 bases between. The CDR3 region has the DNA TGTGCCAGTAGTATAGACCGCCTGAACACTGAAGCTTTCTTT. Translated, it gives CASSIDRLNTEAFF. Drawing the rest from reference TRBV19 and TRBJ1-1, the complete variable domain is DGGITQSPKYLFRKEGQNVTLSCEQNLNHDAMYWYRQDPGQGLRLIYYSQIVNDFQKGDIAEGYSVSREKKESFPLTVTSAQKNPTAFYLCASSIDRLNTEAFFGQGTRLTVV.

V is TRBV30 and J is TRBJ1-2; D possibly corresponds to TRBD1 (5 bases). V was pared by 5 bases and J by 5 bases, with 18 bases between. CDR3 length: 14 residues. Germline V CDR1 and CDR2: GTSNPN, SVGIG (reference sequence). The DNA of the CDR3 is TGTGCCTGGGCCCCAGGGAGGTATTTGTATGGCTACACCTTC. Residues: CAWAPGRYLYGYTF.

V and J are TRBV27 and TRBJ2-7, with D uncertain. The CDR3 totals 13 residues. Looked up from germline, CDR1 is MNHEY and CDR2 is SMNVEV (reference sequence). Trimming left V 6 bases short and J 2 bases short, with 11 bases between. The CDR3, as DNA: TGTGCCAGCAGCAGGTTCGCAGCCTACGAGCAGTACTTC. It specifies CASSRFAAYEQYF.

This chain joins TRBV5-1 and TRBJ2-7, with 7 bases matching TRBD1. V lost 4 bases and J lost 3; bases outside the gene matches: 7. Germline lookup yields CDR1 SGHRS and CDR2 YFSETQ. The CDR3 spans 14 residues. The CDR3 loop reads CASSPTGQIYEQYF. The CDR3 DNA sequence: TGCGCCAGCAGCCCAACGGGACAGATCTACGAGCAGTACTTC.

The chain carries TRBV5-4 and TRBJ1-5, with D hard to call. Germline V gene data show CDR1 as SGHNT and CDR2 as YYREEE (reference sequence). The CDR3 spans 13 residues. Trimming cost V 4 bases and J 7 bases, with 12 bases left between them. Written as DNA, the CDR3 is TGTGCCAGCAGCACGGGTCCACGCCAGCCCCAGCATTTT. It translates to CASSTGPRQPQHF.

To note about this clone: Other DNA variants within this sample encode the same CDR3. The CDR3 sequence is CASSLGGGTDTQYF. The CDR3 DNA is TGTGCCAGCAGTTTGGGGGGTGGCACAGATACGCAGTATTTT. The chain employs TRBV28 and TRBJ2-3, with D possibly matching TRBD2 (6 bases). Germline CDR1 and CDR2: MDHEN and SYDVKM. This CDR3 region has 14 residues. V was pared by 3 bases and J by 1 base, with 8 bases between.

V and J are TRBV15 and TRBJ2-1, with 8 bases fitting TRBD2. Germline trimming cut 0 bases from V and 9 bases from J; bases unmatched to any gene: 10. CDR3 size: 16 residues. Per the germline V gene, CDR1 is LNHNV and CDR2 is YYDKDF (reference sequence). The CDR3 spells CATSREYGAGVGEQFF. CDR3 bases: TGTGCCACCAGCAGAGAGTATGGAGCGGGAGTTGGTGAGCAGTTCTTC. Full variable domain (missing parts from reference TRBV15 and TRBJ2-1): DAMVIQNPRYQVTQFGKPVTLSCSQTLNHNVMYWYQQKSSQAPKLLFHYYDKDFNNEADTPDNFQSRRPNTSFCFLDIRSPGLGDTAMYLCATSREYGAGVGEQFFGPGTRLTVL.

The chain couples TRBV5-1 to TRBJ2-7, with D possibly called TRBD1 or TRBD2 (5 bases each). Trimming took 4 bases from V and 7 from J, leaving 15 bases between them. Germline V lookup: CDR1 SGHRS, CDR2 YFSETQ. This CDR3 comprises 13 residues. The CDR3 sequence is CASSHGAGHEQYF. Here the CDR3 DNA reads TGCGCCAGCAGCCACGGGGCAGGGCATGAGCAGTACTTC. The variable domain in full, with the rest retrieved from reference TRBV5-1 and TRBJ2-7, is KAGVTQTPRYLIKTRGQQVTLSCSPISGHRSVSWYQQTPGQGLQFLFEYFSETQRNKGNFPGRFSGRQFSNSRSEMNVSTLELGDSALYLCASSHGAGHEQYFGPGTRLTVT.

The chain joins TRBV5-6 to TRBJ1-1, with 7 bases identical to TRBD1. Germline V CDR1 and CDR2: SGHDT, YYEEEE. V lost 3 bases, J lost 11 bases, and 7 bases stayed unmatched. This CDR3 is 12 amino acids long. The CDR3 loop is CASSSPGQTAFF. Written as DNA, the CDR3 is TGTGCCAGCAGCTCACCGGGACAGACGGCTTTCTTT.